This TCR beta chain was profiled in a study of blood T cell repertoires in COVID-19 (dated by TCRdb to 2020 to 2021). Background on the whole study: Samples from collaborators originated in the United States, Italy and Spain and spanned both the acute and convalescent phases of COVID-19. The prospective study material was composed of cDNA or gDNA derived from T cells, B-cell-depleted T cells, or PBMCs. Deeply sampled blood TCRbeta repertoires from subjects exposed to, actively infected with, or recovered from COVID-19 were included in the dataset. The repertoires were released in a freely available public database meant as a resource for research on the immune response to SARS-CoV-2. The samples were drawn from the first 160 participants of the ongoing ImmuneRACE study and from 950 to 1,500 subjects provided by 6 global collaborators. A de-identified subject ID, COVID-19 status, age in years and sex were almost always included in the sample metadata. Where available, HLA class I and class II types were taken from metadata supplied by the sample provider and were not determined by assay-based typing.

A note on this clone: The antigen it binds to is not known. The input lacks base qualities; no much larger clone sits a single base away.

TCRbeta CDR3 regions were amplified from genomic DNA using the immunoSEQ Assay, a bias-controlled multiplex PCR. The paper's processing steps were these. The number of nucleated cells in each sample was estimated by amplification of reference gene primers within the assay. Sequence reads were collapsed and filtered to measure the absolute abundance of every unique TCRbeta CDR3 rearrangement. For each sample, productive Simpson clonality was calculated as the square root of Simpson's diversity index over productive rearrangements. TCRdb re-hosts the immuneACCESS table, in-frame sequences only. Its copies lack some clones; in the studies checked, an unresolved V gene accounts for under half of them, and the cause for the rest is not known. V and J calls and clone size come straight from that table; D and trimming were deduced from the DNA. This sample gives about 75,000 clones in total; over 80% of them show up just once. Of the sample, approximately 6.4% is held by the ten largest clones.

Broad study findings and their caveats: The quantity of clinical and demographic metadata differed by source and by participant and was supplied without curation.

Sequences LGHNA (CDR1) and YNFKEQ (CDR2) are obtained from the germline V gene. Relative to germline, V is missing 0 bases and J is missing 2 bases, with 2 bases of the junction outside any gene match. The CDR3 starts with the cysteine, ends with the phenylalanine, and has 15 residues. The CDR3 DNA has 45 bases and is translated from base 1. Collaborating institutions collected whole blood in K2EDTA tubes following their own protocols. For TCRbeta analysis, collaborators shipped samples as frozen whole blood, isolated PBMCs, or DNA extracted from either of those sample types. The sample was peripheral blood. The sequence links TRBV4-2 to TRBJ2-7, with 9 middle bases fitting TRBD1. The clonotype was recovered from a woman aged 50 to 60 with acute or convalescent COVID-19. The nucleotide sequence is TGTGCCAGCAGCCAAGAGGACAGGGGTCCCTACGAGCAGTACTTC. Its amino acids are CASSQEDRGPYEQYF.